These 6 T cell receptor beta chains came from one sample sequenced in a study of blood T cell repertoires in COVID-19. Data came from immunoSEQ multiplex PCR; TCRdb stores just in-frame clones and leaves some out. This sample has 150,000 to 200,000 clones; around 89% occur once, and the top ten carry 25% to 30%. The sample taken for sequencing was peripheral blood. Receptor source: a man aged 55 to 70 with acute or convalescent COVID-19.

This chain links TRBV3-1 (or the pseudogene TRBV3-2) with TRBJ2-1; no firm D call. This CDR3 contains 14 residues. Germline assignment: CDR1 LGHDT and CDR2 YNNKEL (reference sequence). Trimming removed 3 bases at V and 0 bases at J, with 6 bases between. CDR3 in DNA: TGTGCCAGCAGCCACGAGAGCTCCTACAATGAGCAGTTCTTC. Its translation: CASSHESSYNEQFF.

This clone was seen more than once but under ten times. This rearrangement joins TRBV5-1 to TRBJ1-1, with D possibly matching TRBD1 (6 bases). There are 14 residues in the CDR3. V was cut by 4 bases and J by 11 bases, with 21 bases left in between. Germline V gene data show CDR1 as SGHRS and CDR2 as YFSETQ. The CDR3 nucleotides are TGCGCCAGCAGCCCTGGCAGGGGAAACGTGAGGGCTTTCTTT. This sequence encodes CASSPGRGNVRAFF.

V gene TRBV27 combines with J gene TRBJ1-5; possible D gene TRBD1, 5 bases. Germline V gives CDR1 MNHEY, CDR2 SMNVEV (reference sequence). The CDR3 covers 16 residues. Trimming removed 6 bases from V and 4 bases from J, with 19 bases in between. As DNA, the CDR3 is TGTGCCAGCAGCCTTGGCGGGGACGCCTCAAATCAGCCCCAGCATTTT. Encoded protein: CASSLGGDASNQPQHF.

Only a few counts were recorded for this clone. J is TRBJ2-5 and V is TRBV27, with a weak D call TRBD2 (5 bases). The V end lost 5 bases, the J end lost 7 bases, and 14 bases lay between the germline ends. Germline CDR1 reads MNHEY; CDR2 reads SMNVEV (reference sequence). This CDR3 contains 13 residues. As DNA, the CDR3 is TGTGCCAGCAGTCCAATCGGAGGATCGACCCAGTACTTC. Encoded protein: CASSPIGGSTQYF.

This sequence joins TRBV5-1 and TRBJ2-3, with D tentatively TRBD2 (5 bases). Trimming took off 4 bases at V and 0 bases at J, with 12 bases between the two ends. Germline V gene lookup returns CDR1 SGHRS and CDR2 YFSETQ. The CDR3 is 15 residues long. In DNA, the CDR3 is TGCGCCAGCAGCCGAGGGCCCCAAAGCACAGATACGCAGTATTTT. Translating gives CASSRGPQSTDTQYF. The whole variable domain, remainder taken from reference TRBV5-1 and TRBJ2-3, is KAGVTQTPRYLIKTRGQQVTLSCSPISGHRSVSWYQQTPGQGLQFLFEYFSETQRNKGNFPGRFSGRQFSNSRSEMNVSTLELGDSALYLCASSRGPQSTDTQYFGPGTRLTVL.

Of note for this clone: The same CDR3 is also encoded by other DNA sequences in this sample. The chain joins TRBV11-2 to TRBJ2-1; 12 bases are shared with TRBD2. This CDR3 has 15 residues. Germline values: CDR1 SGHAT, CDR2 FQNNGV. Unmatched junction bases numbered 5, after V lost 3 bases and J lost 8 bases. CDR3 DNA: TGTGCCAGCAGCTTTCGTCTAGCGGGGGGGGATGAGCAGTTCTTC. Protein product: CASSFRLAGGDEQFF.